These 12 T cell receptor beta chains were all obtained from the same sample, sequenced in a study of a mutant IDH1 vaccine in newly diagnosed glioma. No cognate antigen is known for these TCRs. The data were produced by immunoSEQ multiplex PCR, yet TCRdb's version contains in-frame clones alone and is incomplete. Of about 32,000 clones in the sample, approximately 77% were seen once. Documented time point: week 35, safety follow-up. Every vaccination contained 300 ug of the mutant IDH1 20-mer peptide and was paired with topical imiquimod. The starting material was PBMCs, obtained from a glioma patient whose treatment included an IDH1 peptide vaccine. These receptors were taken from a young man with glioma.

The V gene is TRBV19, the J gene TRBJ2-1; D is unresolved. Trimming took 6 bases from V and 0 from J, leaving 6 bases between them. Germline assignment: CDR1 LNHDA and CDR2 SQIVND (reference sequence). This CDR3 is built from 13 residues. The CDR3 reads CASRPSSYNEQFF. In DNA, the CDR3 is TGTGCCAGTAGGCCGAGCTCCTACAATGAGCAGTTCTTC. The full variable domain, with the rest looked up from reference TRBV19 and TRBJ2-1, is DGGITQSPKYLFRKEGQNVTLSCEQNLNHDAMYWYRQDPGQGLRLIYYSQIVNDFQKGDIAEGYSVSREKKESFPLTVTSAQKNPTAFYLCASRPSSYNEQFFGPGTRLTVL.

This CDR3 reads CASSFGTNYNEQFF. CDR3 coding DNA: TGCGCCAGCAGCTTCGGGACTAATTACAATGAGCAGTTCTTC. The V call is TRBV5-1, the J call TRBJ2-1, with 7 bases identical to TRBD2. Germline V gene sequence: CDR1 SGHRS, CDR2 YFSETQ. V gave up 2 bases and J gave up 4 bases; unmatched junction bases: 3. The CDR3 has 14 residues. The whole variable domain, remainder taken from reference TRBV5-1 and TRBJ2-1, is KAGVTQTPRYLIKTRGQQVTLSCSPISGHRSVSWYQQTPGQGLQFLFEYFSETQRNKGNFPGRFSGRQFSNSRSEMNVSTLELGDSALYLCASSFGTNYNEQFFGPGTRLTVL.

In regard to this clone: Other DNA sequences from this sample encode an identical CDR3 as well. This chain uses TRBV4-1 with TRBJ2-7; D ambiguous. The CDR3 totals 14 residues. CDR1 and CDR2 (germline): MGHRA, YSYEKL. V lost 1 base to trimming and J lost 6 bases, with 13 bases between them. CDR3 region: CASSQGYPWTEQYF. The DNA for the CDR3 is TGCGCCAGCAGCCAAGGGTACCCGTGGACCGAGCAGTACTTC.

J is TRBJ1-1 and V is TRBV18; tentative D call: TRBD1 (6 bases). The CDR3 contains 16 residues. Germline CDR1 is KGHSH and CDR2 is LQKENI. The V gene lost 1 base and the J gene lost 1 base, with 13 bases spanning the gap. CDR3 protein: CASSPRDTGSNTEAFF. The CDR3 DNA reads TGTGCCAGCTCACCACGGGATACAGGGTCGAACACTGAAGCTTTCTTT.

This chain connects TRBV19 to TRBJ2-7; 10 nucleotides line up with TRBD1. Germline V gene lookup returns CDR1 LNHDA and CDR2 SQIVND (reference sequence). This CDR3 spans 14 amino acids. Unmatched junction bases numbered 5, after V lost 6 bases and J lost 3 bases. CDR3 protein: CASSRTGGSYEQYF. CDR3 bases: TGTGCCAGTAGCCGGACAGGGGGAAGCTACGAGCAGTACTTC.

The chain uses TRBV2 and TRBJ1-1; D unresolved. The CDR3 extends over 15 amino acids. Trimming left V 8 bases short and J 6 bases short, with 22 bases between. CDR1 and CDR2 from the germline V gene are SNHLY and FYNNEI. This chain's CDR3 is CASRLDGRQRAEAFF. In nucleotides, the CDR3 is TGTGCCAGCCGTCTTGATGGACGGCAAAGGGCTGAAGCTTTCTTT.

The chain combines TRBV30 with TRBJ2-1; no clear D. This CDR3 comprises 12 residues. Per the germline V gene, CDR1 is GTSNPN and CDR2 is SVGIG (reference sequence). V shed 8 bases and J shed 4 bases, with 12 bases lying between them. The chain's CDR3 is CALTRGYNEQFF. Here the CDR3 DNA reads TGTGCCCTCACAAGAGGATACAATGAGCAGTTCTTC.

This clone was seen once. The rearrangement joins TRBV5-1 to TRBJ1-4, with TRBD1 identical over 11 bases. There are 16 residues in the CDR3. After removal of 3 bases from V and 5 bases from J, the junction contained 6 bases not matched to a gene. Per germline, CDR1 SGHRS and CDR2 YFSETQ. In nucleotides, the CDR3 is TGCGCCAGCAGCTCCGGGACAGGGGGGCACAATGAAAAACTGTTTTTT. It specifies CASSSGTGGHNEKLFF.

The gene calls are TRBV6-1 and TRBJ1-2, with no clear D. Germline V CDR1 and CDR2: MNHNS, SASEGT. CDR3 length: 14 amino acids. V was trimmed by 8 bases and J by 4 bases, leaving 17 bases between them. The DNA for the CDR3 is TGTGCCAGCTCGATTCCTAGGACGCTCTATGGCTACACCTTC. Translated: CASSIPRTLYGYTF.

This clone was recorded a few times. The chain has TRBV4-1 and TRBJ1-1; a weak D match, TRBD1 (5 bases). CDR1 is MGHRA and CDR2 is YSYEKL in the germline V gene. This CDR3 contains 16 residues. V was pared by 3 bases and J by 1 base, with 15 bases between. The chain's CDR3 is CASSQAGAPWNTEAFF. The DNA of the CDR3 is TGCGCCAGCAGCCAGGCCGGGGCCCCATGGAACACTGAAGCTTTCTTT.

The rearrangement uses TRBV7-9 and TRBJ1-4; D gene uncertain. With 5 bases removed from V and 7 bases from J, the gap between germline ends came to 5 bases. Germline values: CDR1 SEHNR, CDR2 FQNEAQ (reference sequence). CDR3 length: 11 residues. CDR3 in amino acids: CASSASEKLFF. The CDR3, as DNA: TGTGCCAGCAGCGCCAGTGAAAAACTGTTTTTT.

V gene TRBV7-2 combines with J gene TRBJ2-1; 14 bases are shared with TRBD2. The germline CDR1 and CDR2 sequences are SGHTA and FQGNSA. The V gene end was trimmed by 6 bases and the J gene end by 15 bases; junction bases not matched to a gene: 10. CDR3 length equals 14 residues. In DNA form, the CDR3 reads TGTGCCAGCAGTCCGACTAGCGGGAGGGCCAACGTGTTCTTC. Translating it yields CASSPTSGRANVFF.